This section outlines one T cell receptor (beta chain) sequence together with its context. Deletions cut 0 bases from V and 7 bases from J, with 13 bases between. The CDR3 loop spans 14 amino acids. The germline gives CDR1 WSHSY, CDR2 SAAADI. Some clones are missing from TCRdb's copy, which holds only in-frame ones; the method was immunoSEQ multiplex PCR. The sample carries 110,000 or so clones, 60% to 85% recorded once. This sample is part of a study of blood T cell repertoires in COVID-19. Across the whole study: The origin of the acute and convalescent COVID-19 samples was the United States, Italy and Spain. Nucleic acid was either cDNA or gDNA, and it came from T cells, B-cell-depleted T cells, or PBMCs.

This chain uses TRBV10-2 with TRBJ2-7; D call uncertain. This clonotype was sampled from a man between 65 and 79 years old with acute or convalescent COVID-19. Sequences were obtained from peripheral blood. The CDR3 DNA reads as TGCGCCAGCAGTGAGTCTGGGCCTTTAGGTGAGCAGTACTTC. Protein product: CASSESGPLGEQYF.